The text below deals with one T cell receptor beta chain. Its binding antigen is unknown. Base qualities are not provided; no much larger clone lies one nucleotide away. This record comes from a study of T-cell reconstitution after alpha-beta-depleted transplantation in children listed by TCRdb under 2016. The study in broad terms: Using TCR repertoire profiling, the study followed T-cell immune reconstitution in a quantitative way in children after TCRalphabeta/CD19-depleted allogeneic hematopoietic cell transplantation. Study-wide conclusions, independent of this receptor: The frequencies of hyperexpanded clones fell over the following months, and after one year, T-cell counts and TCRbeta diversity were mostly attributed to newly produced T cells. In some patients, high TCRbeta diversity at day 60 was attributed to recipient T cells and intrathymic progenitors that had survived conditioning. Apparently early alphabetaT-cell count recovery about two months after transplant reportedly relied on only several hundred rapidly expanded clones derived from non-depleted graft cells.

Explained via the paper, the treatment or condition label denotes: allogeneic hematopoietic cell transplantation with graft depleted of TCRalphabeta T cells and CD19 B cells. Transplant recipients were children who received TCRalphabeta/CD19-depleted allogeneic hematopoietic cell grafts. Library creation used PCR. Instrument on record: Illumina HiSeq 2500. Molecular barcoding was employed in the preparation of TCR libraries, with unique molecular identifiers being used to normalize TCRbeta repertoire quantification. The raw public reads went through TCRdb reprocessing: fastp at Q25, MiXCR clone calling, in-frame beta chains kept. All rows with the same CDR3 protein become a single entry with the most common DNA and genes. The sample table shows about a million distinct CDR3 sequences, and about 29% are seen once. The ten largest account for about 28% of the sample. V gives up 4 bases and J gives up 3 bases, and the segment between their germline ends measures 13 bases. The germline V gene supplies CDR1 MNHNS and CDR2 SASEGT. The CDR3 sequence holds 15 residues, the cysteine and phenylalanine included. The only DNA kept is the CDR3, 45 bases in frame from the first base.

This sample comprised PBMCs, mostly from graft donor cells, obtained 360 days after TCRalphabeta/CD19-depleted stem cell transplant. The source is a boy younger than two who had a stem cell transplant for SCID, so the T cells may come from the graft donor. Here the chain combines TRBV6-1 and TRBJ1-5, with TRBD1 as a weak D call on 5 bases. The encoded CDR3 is CASSGDRIYNQPQHF. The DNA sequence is TGTGCCAGCAGTGGCGACAGAATATACAATCAGCCCCAGCATTTT.